The 24 T cell receptor beta chains below were found in one sample sequenced in a study of monozygotic twins with inflammatory bowel disease. TCRdb reprocessed the 5' RACE reads and stores each CDR3 protein as one record, lacking DNA. In all, the sample yields about 380,000 distinct CDR3 sequences. Material: blood. Every receptor here comes from a human donor with ulcerative colitis or Crohn's disease, or a healthy co-twin of an affected twin (not recorded which).

V is TRBV27 and J is TRBJ2-7; TCRdb reports TRBD2, a call that lacks DNA to check it against. This CDR3 comprises 14 residues. CDR1 is MNHEY and CDR2 is SMNVEV in the germline V gene (reference sequence). The CDR3 loop reads CASSFAGMHYEQYF.

The V call is TRBV5-1, the J call TRBJ2-1; the TCRdb call, TRBD2, lacks DNA for checking. The CDR3 totals 19 residues. In germline, CDR1 is SGHRS, CDR2 YFSETQ. The CDR3 loop reads CASSPVPGLAGAPYNEQFF.

The chain employs TRBV19 and TRBJ2-7; TCRdb picks TRBD1, but there is no DNA to check that call. CDR3 length: 14 amino acids. Germline lookup yields CDR1 LNHDA and CDR2 SQIVND (reference sequence). CDR3 in amino acids: CASSATTGGYEQYF.

This chain links TRBV6-1 with TRBJ2-1; the TCRdb D gene call, TRBD2, has no DNA to confirm it. The CDR3 contains 14 residues. From germline, CDR1 is MNHNS and CDR2 SASEGT. CDR3 protein: CASSRGLLYNEQFF.

The gene calls are TRBV4-1 and TRBJ1-1. The length of the CDR3 is 15 residues. The V gene's germline CDR1 is MGHRA and CDR2 YSYEKL. The CDR3 loop is CASSQVAGENTEAFF.

CDR3 amino acids: CASSLGGTNQETQYF. The rearrangement links TRBV5-1 to TRBJ2-5; there is no DNA to check the TCRdb D call of TRBD1. The CDR3 is 15 residues long. Germline CDR1 SGHRS, CDR2 YFSETQ.

The V gene is TRBV4-2, the J gene TRBJ2-3; TCRdb reports TRBD2, a call that lacks DNA to check it against. Germline V gene lookup returns CDR1 LGHNA and CDR2 YNFKEQ. The CDR3 runs to 17 residues. The CDR3 reads CASSRGLAGVLTDTQYF.

The rearrangement joins TRBV5-1 to TRBJ2-3; TCRdb designates TRBD2, a call that cannot be tested without DNA. Germline V gene data show CDR1 as SGHRS and CDR2 as YFSETQ. The CDR3 length is 15 residues. The CDR3: CASMAREGRPDTQYF.

The gene calls are TRBV4-1 and TRBJ2-3; TCRdb calls TRBD1, which cannot be checked without DNA. The CDR3 covers 16 residues. Germline V CDR1 and CDR2: MGHRA, YSYEKL. This CDR3 is CASSQEGRGGADTQYF.

The chain links TRBV19 to TRBJ2-2; the D gene TCRdb calls, TRBD1, cannot be checked with no DNA. The CDR3 covers 17 residues. CDR1 LNHDA and CDR2 SQIVND come from the germline V gene (reference sequence). CDR3 in amino acids: CASSIPPRRIYTGELFF. The complete variable domain, with remaining parts taken from reference TRBV19 and TRBJ2-2, reads DGGITQSPKYLFRKEGQNVTLSCEQNLNHDAMYWYRQDPGQGLRLIYYSQIVNDFQKGDIAEGYSVSREKKESFPLTVTSAQKNPTAFYLCASSIPPRRIYTGELFFGEGSRLTVL.

The gene calls are TRBV9 and TRBJ2-3; with no DNA, the TCRdb D assignment of TRBD1 cannot be verified. This CDR3 is built from 16 residues. CDR1 SGDLS and CDR2 YYNGEE come from the germline V gene. The CDR3: CASSPRQSSSTDTQYF.

The CDR3 region is CASTPGGGGGPNTEAFF. The rearrangement uses TRBV25-1 and TRBJ1-1; TCRdb gives TRBD1 as the D gene, but with no DNA this cannot be confirmed. Germline-derived CDR1 and CDR2 are MGHDK and SYGVNS. There are 17 residues in the CDR3.

This rearrangement joins TRBV3-1 to TRBJ2-7; absent DNA, TCRdb's TRBD1 call cannot be checked. In germline, CDR1 is LGHDT, CDR2 YNNKEL (reference sequence). This CDR3 has 15 amino acids. The CDR3 protein is CASSRRGGADYEQYF.

The genes are TRBV4-1 and TRBJ2-7; TCRdb calls TRBD1, which cannot be checked without DNA. The length of the CDR3 is 14 residues. Germline V lookup: CDR1 MGHRA, CDR2 YSYEKL. This CDR3 reads CASSWGRSPSEQYF.

The chain couples TRBV7-3 to TRBJ2-1; TCRdb proposes TRBD1, but this gene call is untestable without DNA. CDR3 length: 12 amino acids. Per germline, CDR1 SGHTA and CDR2 FQGTGA. The CDR3 sequence is CASSLPRGEQFF.

The chain uses TRBV7-3 and TRBJ2-7. The CDR3 totals 15 residues. In germline, CDR1 is SGHTA, CDR2 FQGTGA. CDR3 in amino acids: CASSLSDGYSYEQYF.

The chain employs TRBV3-1 and TRBJ2-3; TCRdb outputs TRBD2, but without DNA this stays unchecked. Germline V CDR1 and CDR2: LGHDT, YNNKEL (reference sequence). The CDR3 runs 15 residues. CDR3 protein: CASRPGLVPSDTQYF.

The J gene is TRBJ2-7, the V gene TRBV6-1; TCRdb's D gene call, TRBD1, goes unchecked for lack of DNA. This CDR3 comprises 16 residues. Per the germline V gene, CDR1 is MNHNS and CDR2 is SASEGT. This chain's CDR3 is CASSMTLTDYSYEQYF.

The chain employs TRBV27 and TRBJ2-1; the TRBD1 assignment by TCRdb is unverifiable without DNA. Germline CDR1 reads MNHEY; CDR2 reads SMNVEV (reference sequence). This CDR3 is built from 16 residues. The CDR3 spells CASSPLDRNSYNEQFF.

The J gene is TRBJ2-7, the V gene TRBV18; the TRBD1 assignment by TCRdb is unverifiable without DNA. The CDR3 runs 16 residues. Germline CDR1 KGHSH, CDR2 LQKENI. CDR3 sequence: CASSSSGTGVPYEQYF.

J is TRBJ1-6 and V is TRBV6-5; without DNA, the TCRdb call of TRBD1 cannot be checked. This CDR3 comprises 15 residues. From germline, CDR1 is MNHEY and CDR2 SVGAGI. The CDR3 spells CASSYEGGPNSPLHF.

The rearrangement uses TRBV4-2 and TRBJ2-4; the TCRdb call, TRBD1, lacks DNA for checking. This CDR3 has 15 amino acids. Germline loops: CDR1 LGHNA, CDR2 YNFKEQ. CDR3 amino acids: CASSQDRQGVDIQYF.

V and J are TRBV4-3 and TRBJ2-1. Looked up from germline, CDR1 is LGHNA and CDR2 is YSLEER. The CDR3 covers 18 residues. Here the CDR3 reads CASSQEAVAGTSYNEQFF.

The chain joins TRBV10-3 to TRBJ1-6. The V gene's germline CDR1 is ENHRY and CDR2 SYGVKD. This CDR3 is 14 amino acids long. The CDR3 sequence is CAISDRSYNSPLHF.